Each of the 27 T cell receptor beta chains below was sequenced from the same sample in a study of T cell responses to AZD1222 COVID-19 vaccine. Repertoires were generated with immunoSEQ multiplex PCR, while TCRdb's copy carries only in-frame clones and drops some. The sample contains approximately 150,000 clones, roughly 94% of which appear only once. The sequenced sample was peripheral blood, obtained 28 days after the second AZD1222 dose. The receptors stem from an adult who received the AZD1222 COVID-19 vaccine.

This clone occurred once. J is TRBJ2-4 and V is TRBV7-2; 8 nucleotides align to TRBD2. The CDR3 totals 14 residues. CDR1 and CDR2 (germline): SGHTA, FQGNSA. V gave up 4 bases and J gave up 13 bases; unmatched junction bases: 12. The CDR3: CASSSSTSGTAQYF. CDR3 DNA sequence: TGTGCCAGCAGCTCTTCTACTAGCGGAACAGCACAGTACTTC. Full variable domain (remainder filled in from reference TRBV7-2 and TRBJ2-4): GAGVSQSPSNKVTEKGKDVELRCDPISGHTALYWYRQSLGQGLEFLIYFQGNSAPDKSGLPSDRFSAERTGGSVSTLTIQRTQQEDSAVYLCASSSSTSGTAQYFGAGTRLSVL.

This chain uses TRBV6-2 or TRBV6-3 with TRBJ2-7; D is unresolved. CDR1 and CDR2 from the germline V gene are MNHEY and SVGEGT. The CDR3 covers 16 residues. Trimming left V 5 bases short and J 1 base short, with 18 bases between. The CDR3 loop is CASSTPSRRESYEQYF. For the CDR3, the DNA is TGTGCCAGCAGTACCCCCTCCCGACGCGAATCCTACGAGCAGTACTTC.

V usage is TRBV2 and J usage is TRBJ1-4; 8 bases are a match to TRBD1. The trim removed 7 bases at V and 8 bases at J, leaving 12 bases unmatched. Per germline, CDR1 SNHLY and CDR2 FYNNEI. The CDR3 is made up of 15 amino acids. CDR3 residues: CASNPKTGGREKLFF. The CDR3 DNA reads TGTGCCAGCAATCCAAAAACAGGGGGACGGGAAAAACTGTTTTTT.

The chain links TRBV11-1 to TRBJ1-2, with 7 bases fitting TRBD1. The CDR3 is 15 residues long. With 5 bases clipped from V and 0 bases from J, the junction kept 6 bases outside the gene matches. The germline V gene has CDR1 SGHAT and CDR2 FQDESV (reference sequence). The CDR3 region is CASSEYRGANYGYTF. CDR3 DNA: TGTGCCAGCAGCGAATACAGGGGAGCTAACTATGGCTACACCTTC.

The chain has TRBV27 and TRBJ1-1; the D gene is possibly TRBD1 (6 bases). The V gene's germline CDR1 is MNHEY and CDR2 SMNVEV (reference sequence). The CDR3 is made up of 13 amino acids. The V and J ends lost 5 bases and 4 bases respectively, with 11 bases between them. The CDR3 DNA sequence: TGTGCCAGCAGTGCCCCAGGGGTCACTGAAGCTTTCTTT. Translated, it gives CASSAPGVTEAFF.

This rearrangement joins TRBV4-3 to TRBJ2-1; 8 bases line up with TRBD2. V dropped 1 base and J dropped 0; count of bases not matched to a gene: 2. CDR1 LGHNA and CDR2 YSLEER come from the germline V gene. The CDR3 runs to 16 residues. CDR3 in amino acids: CASSQGAGGSYNEQFF. CDR3 in DNA: TGCGCCAGCAGCCAAGGGGCGGGAGGCTCCTACAATGAGCAGTTCTTC.

The gene calls are TRBV5-5 and TRBJ2-1, with D possibly matching TRBD2 (5 bases). The CDR3 has 18 residues. Trimming left V 5 bases short and J 3 bases short, with 24 bases between. Germline loops: CDR1 SGHKS, CDR2 YYEKEE (reference sequence). The CDR3 loop reads CASSSYPGALGDYNEQFF. The DNA for the CDR3 is TGTGCCAGCAGTTCGTATCCTGGCGCCCTCGGGGACTACAATGAGCAGTTCTTC.

V is TRBV7-9 and J is TRBJ2-5, with D unclear. The CDR3 length is 11 residues. Germline V gene lookup returns CDR1 SEHNR and CDR2 FQNEAQ (reference sequence). V lost 5 bases and J 9 bases, leaving 10 bases between the germline ends. Written as DNA, the CDR3 is TGTGCCAGCAGCGGACGGTTTGCCCAGTACTTC. Translation: CASSGRFAQYF.

V gene TRBV9 combines with J gene TRBJ2-3; 7 nucleotides line up with TRBD1. This CDR3 is built from 16 residues. Trimming at V came to 2 bases and at J to 0 bases, leaving 6 bases not matched to a gene. Germline V CDR1 and CDR2: SGDLS, YYNGEE. CDR3 nucleotide sequence: TGTGCCAGCAGCGTTCCACGGGACAGCAGCACAGATACGCAGTATTTT. Translated: CASSVPRDSSTDTQYF.

The chain is built from TRBV9 and TRBJ1-3; no firm D call. V shed 0 bases and J shed 0 bases, with 10 bases lying between them. Germline V CDR1 and CDR2: SGDLS, YYNGEE. The CDR3 runs 16 residues. CDR3 sequence reads: CASSVDGRTSGNTIYF. Here the CDR3 DNA reads TGTGCCAGCAGCGTAGACGGGAGGACCTCTGGAAACACCATATATTTT.

This sequence joins TRBV3-1 (or the pseudogene TRBV3-2) and TRBJ2-1; D not resolved. The CDR3 loop spans 14 amino acids. V lost 3 bases and J lost 1, with 7 bases in between. Germline V lookup: CDR1 LGHDT, CDR2 YNNKEL (reference sequence). The DNA for the CDR3 is TGTGCCAGCAGCCAGTACGATTCCTACAATGAGCAGTTCTTC. It codes for CASSQYDSYNEQFF.

This clone was detected once. This sequence joins TRBV5-1 and TRBJ1-2, with D possibly being TRBD1 (5 bases). Germline CDR1 is SGHRS and CDR2 is YFSETQ. V was shortened by 4 bases and J by 5 bases, with 12 bases between the two germline ends. The length of the CDR3 is 13 residues. The CDR3 protein is CASSPDSSYGYTF. The CDR3, as DNA: TGCGCCAGCAGCCCTGACAGTAGTTATGGCTACACCTTC. Full variable domain (remainder filled in from reference TRBV5-1 and TRBJ1-2): KAGVTQTPRYLIKTRGQQVTLSCSPISGHRSVSWYQQTPGQGLQFLFEYFSETQRNKGNFPGRFSGRQFSNSRSEMNVSTLELGDSALYLCASSPDSSYGYTFGSGTRLTVV.

This clone was counted a single time. The chain recombines TRBV5-6 with TRBJ1-1, with 7 bases lining up with TRBD1. J lost 5 bases, V lost 3 bases, and 4 bases had no gene match. Germline V gene sequence: CDR1 SGHDT, CDR2 YYEEEE. This CDR3 region has 13 residues. The CDR3 bases are TGTGCCAGCAGCTCTTACAGGGGAACTGAAGCTTTCTTT. Residues: CASSSYRGTEAFF. The whole variable domain, filled in from reference TRBV5-6 and TRBJ1-1, reads DAGVTQSPTHLIKTRGQQVTLRCSPKSGHDTVSWYQQALGQGPQFIFQYYEEEERQRGNFPDRFSGHQFPNYSSELNVNALLLGDSALYLCASSSYRGTEAFFGQGTRLTVV.

The chain recombines TRBV5-1 with TRBJ2-1, with D uncertain. Germline lookup yields CDR1 SGHRS and CDR2 YFSETQ. The CDR3 length is 13 residues. V lost 0 bases and J lost 7, with 8 bases in between. The CDR3 loop reads CASSLVTGNEQFF. DNA for the CDR3: TGCGCCAGCAGCTTGGTAACGGGTAATGAGCAGTTCTTC.

This chain connects TRBV11-2 to TRBJ2-1, with 9 bases matching TRBD2. Per germline, CDR1 SGHAT and CDR2 FQNNGV. The CDR3 covers 18 residues. With 1 base clipped from V and 10 bases from J, the junction kept 17 bases outside the gene matches. CDR3 nucleotides: TGTGCCAGCAGCTTAGTTCCCGGCGGGAGGGCCGGGGGAAGGGAGCAGTTCTTC. As protein: CASSLVPGGRAGGREQFF.

The chain links TRBV7-9 to TRBJ2-7; 8 bases agree with TRBD1. The length of the CDR3 is 13 residues. Germline V lookup: CDR1 SEHNR, CDR2 FQNEAQ (reference sequence). Trimming took 7 bases from V and 2 from J; bases not matched to a gene: 4. The CDR3 region is CASMDRVPYEQYF. In DNA, the CDR3 is TGTGCCAGCATGGACAGGGTCCCCTACGAGCAGTACTTC.

The genes are TRBV29-1 and TRBJ1-5; TRBD1 is a possible D gene (5 bases). The CDR3 sequence is 14 residues long. Germline loops: CDR1 SQVTM, CDR2 ANQGSEA. The germline V and J ends were trimmed by 4 bases and 0 bases, with 10 bases remaining between them. CDR3 sequence (DNA): TGCAGCGTTGGTGAGGGGTCTAGCAATCAGCCCCAGCATTTT. It yields the protein CSVGEGSSNQPQHF.

The chain is built from TRBV18 and TRBJ2-7; TRBD1 aligns across 8 bases. The germline V gene encodes CDR1 KGHSH and CDR2 LQKENI. V dropped 3 bases and J dropped 4; count of bases not matched to a gene: 11. CDR3 size: 16 residues. CDR3 loop: CASSPVPGQDIYEQYF. The CDR3 DNA sequence: TGTGCCAGCTCACCCGTACCGGGACAGGATATTTACGAGCAGTACTTC.

The rearrangement links TRBV28 to TRBJ2-1; 8 nucleotides align to TRBD2. The CDR3 has 16 amino acids. Germline trimming cut 7 bases from V and 8 bases from J; bases unmatched to any gene: 16. The germline V gene encodes CDR1 MDHEN and CDR2 SYDVKM. The CDR3: CASKTSVRLWRDEQFF. The CDR3 DNA is TGTGCCAGCAAGACTAGCGTTAGACTCTGGCGGGATGAGCAGTTCTTC.

The rearrangement joins TRBV18 to TRBJ1-1, with no clear D. Germline lookup yields CDR1 KGHSH and CDR2 LQKENI. The CDR3 sequence is 12 residues long. V lost 3 bases and J 6 bases, leaving 8 bases between the germline ends. The chain's CDR3 is CASSPSAAEAFF. The CDR3 nucleotides read TGTGCCAGCTCACCTTCCGCGGCTGAAGCTTTCTTT.

This clone has only one observation. The rearrangement joins TRBV13 to TRBJ2-7; 15 bases map to TRBD2. Germline V CDR1 and CDR2: PRHDT, FYEKMQ (reference sequence). V lost 3 bases and J lost 5; bases outside the gene matches: 2. The CDR3 loop spans 15 amino acids. The CDR3 region is CASSLGLAGGNEQYF. As DNA, the CDR3 is TGTGCCAGCAGCTTGGGACTAGCGGGAGGTAACGAGCAGTACTTC.

The rearrangement joins TRBV28 to TRBJ1-4; 7 bases are shared with TRBD1. The CDR3 is 15 residues long. After removal of 6 bases from V and 3 bases from J, the junction contained 7 bases not matched to a gene. Germline loops: CDR1 MDHEN, CDR2 SYDVKM. CDR3 DNA sequence: TGTGCCAGCAGCCCGACAGGGCCGGCTAATGAAAAACTGTTTTTT. It translates to CASSPTGPANEKLFF.

The CDR3 region is CASSLDWDREQFF. DNA for the CDR3: TGTGCCAGCAGCTTAGATTGGGACAGGGAGCAGTTCTTC. This chain links TRBV11-2 with TRBJ2-1, with 8 bases identical to TRBD1. V gave up 0 bases and J gave up 10 bases; unmatched junction bases: 2. Germline V gene lookup returns CDR1 SGHAT and CDR2 FQNNGV. The length of the CDR3 is 13 residues.

The chain uses TRBV27 and TRBJ2-3, with D maybe TRBD1 (6 bases). Trimming removed 2 bases at V and 0 bases at J, with 9 bases between. Germline V gives CDR1 MNHEY, CDR2 SMNVEV (reference sequence). This CDR3 is built from 15 residues. CDR3 sequence reads: CASSLQGTSTDTQYF. CDR3 nucleotides: TGTGCCAGCAGTTTACAGGGGACCAGCACAGATACGCAGTATTTT.

This chain uses TRBV7-2 with TRBJ1-2; 10 nucleotides agree with TRBD1. The CDR3 runs 15 residues. Germline CDR1 reads SGHTA; CDR2 reads FQGNSA. V lost 1 base and J lost 8; bases outside the gene matches: 7. In nucleotides, the CDR3 is TGTGCCAGCAGCTTAGATCCGACAGGGGGCAAGGGCTACACCTTC. Its protein product is CASSLDPTGGKGYTF.

The V call is TRBV10-1, the J call TRBJ2-7; possible D gene TRBD2, 7 bases. The V gene lost 7 bases and the J gene lost 2 bases, with 18 bases spanning the gap. From germline, CDR1 is WNHNN and CDR2 SYGVQD (reference sequence). This CDR3 spans 15 amino acids. CDR3 amino acids: CASTGVEGGAYEQYF. The CDR3 coding sequence is TGCGCCAGCACCGGGGTGGAGGGGGGGGCCTACGAGCAGTACTTC.

V usage is TRBV28 and J usage is TRBJ2-3; D remains unclear. Trimming removed 5 bases at V and 2 bases at J, with 11 bases between. Germline V gene lookup returns CDR1 MDHEN and CDR2 SYDVKM. The CDR3 totals 14 residues. The chain's CDR3 is CASSPQVFTDTQYF. CDR3 sequence (DNA): TGTGCCAGCAGTCCTCAGGTGTTCACAGATACGCAGTATTTT.